This TCR beta chain was identified in a study of vaccination effects on CD4 cells after COVID-19. CD4+ T cells specific for antigen were expanded with viral peptide pools by the ViraFEST assay before sequencing. Isolation of CD4+ T cells took place after more than 9 days of culture. Vaccine recipients had no previous SARS-CoV-2 infection; their nucleocapsid antibodies were negative. Concerning this clone: The antigen is not known.

Method: immunoSEQ multiplex PCR; TCRdb's copy keeps in-frame clones and lacks some. Of around 24,000 clones listed, less than 80% are singletons. This CDR3 spans 16 amino acids. J gave up 1 base and V 1 base, and 4 bases lay outside the gene matches. In germline, CDR1 is SGHVS, CDR2 FQNEAQ. The source material was CD4+ T cells from PBMCs cultured with SARS-CoV-2 spike peptides, sampled before COVID-19 vaccination. This TCR was sampled from a human donor who received a COVID-19 vaccine. The genes are TRBV7-8 and TRBJ2-7; 10 bases align to TRBD1. The chain's CDR3 is CASSLGDRGPSYEQYF. The CDR3 DNA is TGTGCCAGCAGCTTAGGTGACAGGGGGCCGTCCTACGAGCAGTACTTC.